The 15 T cell receptor beta chains listed next were all sequenced from one sample in a study of cytomegalovirus exposure and HLA in healthy donors. The PCR contained 60 Vbeta and 13 Jbeta primers. The repertoire was sequenced with immunoSEQ multiplex PCR; TCRdb's copy has only in-frame clones and lacks some. Of about 180,000 clones listed, approximately 80% are singletons. The sequencing input was PBMCs. Receptors were obtained from a man between 60 and 75 years old in good health and CMV-seronegative.

The V and J genes are TRBV5-1 and TRBJ2-5; 10 nucleotides match TRBD1. In germline, CDR1 is SGHRS, CDR2 YFSETQ. V was pared by 1 base and J by 4 bases, with 7 bases of the junction left unmatched. This CDR3 has 16 amino acids. The CDR3 loop reads CASSLNGQGVLETQYF. The CDR3 coding sequence is TGCGCCAGCAGCTTGAATGGACAGGGGGTTTTAGAGACCCAGTACTTC.

The V gene is TRBV7-2, the J gene TRBJ2-1; possibly TRBD2 for D (6 bases). Trimming left V 5 bases short and J 6 bases short, with 17 bases between. Germline V gene sequence: CDR1 SGHTA, CDR2 FQGNSA. This CDR3 is built from 15 residues. CDR3 coding DNA: TGTGCCAGCAGCATAACCATTAGCGGCGCCAATGAGCAGTTCTTC. The encoded protein is CASSITISGANEQFF. The whole variable domain, filled in from reference TRBV7-2 and TRBJ2-1, reads GAGVSQSPSNKVTEKGKDVELRCDPISGHTALYWYRQSLGQGLEFLIYFQGNSAPDKSGLPSDRFSAERTGGSVSTLTIQRTQQEDSAVYLCASSITISGANEQFFGPGTRLTVL.

The sample holds a few counts of this clone. V and J are TRBV25-1 and TRBJ2-7; TRBD1 matches 8 bases. The CDR3 is 13 amino acids. V was pared by 5 bases and J by 4 bases, with 4 bases of the junction left unmatched. In germline, CDR1 is MGHDK, CDR2 SYGVNS. The CDR3 region has the DNA TGTGCCAGCAGTACCGACAGGGGTTACGAGCAGTACTTC. Encoded protein: CASSTDRGYEQYF.

This clone was observed a handful of times. The chain recombines TRBV29-1 with TRBJ2-1; D is unresolved. There are 14 residues in the CDR3. The germline V gene encodes CDR1 SQVTM and CDR2 ANQGSEA. V lost 4 bases and J lost 0, with 10 bases in between. CDR3 residues: CSVVSVSSYNEQFF. CDR3 in DNA: TGCAGCGTTGTCTCGGTGAGCTCCTACAATGAGCAGTTCTTC.

V gene TRBV15 combines with J gene TRBJ2-5, with TRBD2 matching over 11 bases. Germline V gene lookup returns CDR1 LNHNV and CDR2 YYDKDF (reference sequence). J was trimmed by 4 bases and V by 5 bases; bases with no gene match: 3. The CDR3 is 14 residues long. In DNA, the CDR3 is TGTGCCACCAGCCTGGGACTAGCGGTAGAGACCCAGTACTTC. Translated: CATSLGLAVETQYF.

This CDR3 is CASSGGLGDEQFF. Here the CDR3 DNA reads TGTGCCAGCAGTGGGGGTCTAGGGGATGAGCAGTTCTTC. V usage is TRBV6-4 and J usage is TRBJ2-1; possible D gene TRBD1, 5 bases. The CDR3 is made up of 13 amino acids. V lost 4 bases and J 8 bases, leaving 12 bases between the germline ends. Looked up from germline, CDR1 is MRHNA and CDR2 is SNTAGT.

This chain's CDR3 is CASSLAGGHPSTDTQYF. The CDR3 region has the DNA TGCGCCAGCAGCTTAGCGGGGGGCCACCCTAGCACAGATACGCAGTATTTT. The J gene is TRBJ2-3, the V gene TRBV5-1, with 9 bases fitting TRBD2. From germline, CDR1 is SGHRS and CDR2 YFSETQ. The V segment lost 2 bases and the J segment 0 bases; nucleotides outside the gene matches: 7. CDR3 size: 17 residues. The full variable domain, rest sourced from reference TRBV5-1 and TRBJ2-3, is KAGVTQTPRYLIKTRGQQVTLSCSPISGHRSVSWYQQTPGQGLQFLFEYFSETQRNKGNFPGRFSGRQFSNSRSEMNVSTLELGDSALYLCASSLAGGHPSTDTQYFGPGTRLTVL.

This chain joins TRBV4-1 and TRBJ2-1, with D maybe TRBD2 (6 bases). CDR1 is MGHRA, CDR2 YSYEKL, per germline. The CDR3 spans 18 residues. Between the trimmed V and J ends, which lost 1 base and 6 bases, there was a span of 22 bases. As DNA, the CDR3 is TGCGCCAGCAGCCAAGTGCTGCGGGAACGCCCACCTGGCAATGAGCAGTTCTTC. Translating it yields CASSQVLRERPPGNEQFF.

CDR3 DNA: TGTGCCAGCAGGGGGGACAGCTACGAGCAGTACTTC. This sequence encodes CASRGDSYEQYF. The chain links TRBV6-1 to TRBJ2-7, with 7 positions matching TRBD1. Germline trimming cut 6 bases from V and 3 bases from J; bases unmatched to any gene: 2. The V gene's germline CDR1 is MNHNS and CDR2 SASEGT. This CDR3 is built from 12 residues.

The gene calls are TRBV7-8 and TRBJ1-2; 7 nucleotides match TRBD1. CDR1 is SGHVS and CDR2 is FQNEAQ in the germline V gene. There are 14 residues in the CDR3. V was pared by 5 bases and J by 5 bases, with 8 bases of the junction left unmatched. As DNA, the CDR3 is TGTGCCAGCAGCCCTAGACAGGGCAGTTATGGCTACACCTTC. As protein: CASSPRQGSYGYTF.

This chain uses TRBV19 with TRBJ2-5; D uncertain. The V end lost 3 bases, the J end lost 9 bases, and 14 bases lay between the germline ends. Germline CDR1 reads LNHDA; CDR2 reads SQIVND (reference sequence). CDR3 size: 13 residues. CDR3: CASSISRSDPQYF. Written as DNA, the CDR3 is TGTGCCAGTAGTATTAGCCGGAGTGACCCCCAGTACTTC.

The chain couples TRBV5-1 to TRBJ1-1; weak D call: TRBD1 (5 bases). Germline V CDR1 and CDR2: SGHRS, YFSETQ. The length of the CDR3 is 15 residues. V was pared by 4 bases and J by 6 bases, with 19 bases between. In nucleotides, the CDR3 is TGCGCCAGCAGCGATTTACCGGGACTCGAATCTGAAGCTTTCTTT. It is translated as CASSDLPGLESEAFF.

The chain has TRBV28 and TRBJ1-1; D possibly corresponds to TRBD1 (6 bases). The CDR3 contains 14 residues. V lost 6 bases and J 2 bases, leaving 13 bases between the germline ends. The germline V gene has CDR1 MDHEN and CDR2 SYDVKM. CDR3 sequence: CASRGTDRNTEAFF. The CDR3 region has the DNA TGTGCCAGCAGGGGCACGGACAGAAACACTGAAGCTTTCTTT.

This chain joins TRBV11-2 and TRBJ1-2, with D possibly TRBD1 on 5 matching bases. V was shortened by 0 bases and J by 6 bases, with 14 bases between the two germline ends. Germline lookup yields CDR1 SGHAT and CDR2 FQNNGV. This CDR3 comprises 15 residues. CDR3 DNA: TGTGCCAGCAGCTTAGATCGGACACAATCACATGGCTACACCTTC. Its translation is CASSLDRTQSHGYTF.

This chain links TRBV7-2 with TRBJ2-1; tentatively, D is TRBD2 (5 bases). CDR3 length: 14 amino acids. Trimming removed 1 base from V and 5 bases from J, with 9 bases in between. Germline CDR1 and CDR2: SGHTA and FQGNSA. The chain's CDR3 is CASSLGGPNNEQFF. CDR3 nucleotides: TGTGCCAGCAGCTTAGGCGGGCCAAACAATGAGCAGTTCTTC.